Shown below are 32 T cell receptor beta chains from a single sample sequenced in a study of tumor and adjacent non-tumor tissue in lung cancer. No cell sorting was done before RNA was extracted from the tissue. The library came from three nested PCR rounds adapted from ARM-PCR protocols. In TCRdb, the multiplex PCR reads were re-called with MiXCR into one record per CDR3 protein. The sample holds about 200,000 distinct CDR3 sequences, less than 80% seen once. Specimen: lung tumor tissue. Receptor source: a man in his 60s with non-small cell lung cancer.

The V and J genes are TRBV11-1 and TRBJ2-3, with D possibly TRBD1 on 5 matching bases. Per the germline V gene, CDR1 is SGHAT and CDR2 is FQDESV (reference sequence). The CDR3 is 15 residues long. V dropped 6 bases and J dropped 8 bases, with 21 bases sitting between them. CDR3 DNA sequence: TGTGCCAGCAGATACTCCGGGTCAGGGTTTGGTACGCAGTATTTT. Its protein product is CASRYSGSGFGTQYF.

In the case of this clonotype: Germline is not matched at one junction end, which may reflect a read error. J is TRBJ2-1 and V is TRBV20-1, with TRBD1 matching over 12 bases. Per germline, CDR1 DFQATT and CDR2 SNEGSKA (reference sequence). This CDR3 is built from 18 residues. DNA of the CDR3: TGCAGTGCTCTGGGGGACAGGGGGCTGACAGGGACCTACAATGAGCAGTTATTC. It encodes CSALGDRGLTGTYNEQLF.

Details on this clonotype: One end of the junction is discordant with germline, which a read error may explain. The J gene is TRBJ2-2, the V gene TRBV12-3 or TRBV12-4; the D gene is possibly TRBD2 (5 bases). This CDR3 contains 15 residues. The CDR3 is CASSSGSRNTWERFF. Written as DNA, the CDR3 is TGTGCCAGCAGTTCAGGCTCCCGAAACACCTGGGAGCGGTTCTTT.

Turning to this clonotype: A much more abundant neighbour one base away suggests this may be a read error. This is likely a read error, given that the CDR3 carries no conserved phenylalanine or tryptophan at its end. The rearrangement links TRBV20-1 to TRBJ1-1, with a weak D call TRBD1 (6 bases). This CDR3 has 12 amino acids. CDR1 is DFQATT and CDR2 is SNEGSKA in the germline V gene (reference sequence). V was clipped by 5 bases and J by 7 bases, with 14 bases between them. The CDR3 DNA sequence: TGCAGTGCTGTTCTCAGGGGAAATGAAGCTTTCTTA. As protein: CSAVLRGNEAFL.

With respect to this clonotype: Germline is not matched at one junction end, which may reflect a read error. V gene TRBV20-1 combines with J gene TRBJ2-1; D may be TRBD1 (6 bases). In germline, CDR1 is DFQATT, CDR2 SNEGSKA (reference sequence). The CDR3 is 14 amino acids. CDR3 DNA sequence: TGCAGTCCTAGTACAGGGACGGGGTGGGATGGGCAGTTCTTC. This gives the protein CSPSTGTGWDGQFF.

This clonotype has a handful of counts. The V call is TRBV12-3 or TRBV12-4, the J call TRBJ2-3; a weak D match, TRBD2 (6 bases). This CDR3 region has 14 residues. Trimming pared 8 bases from V and 1 base from J, leaving 13 bases between. CDR3 bases: TGTGCCAGCGCCGCGCCGGGGGGCACAGATACGCAGTATTTT. It is translated as CASAAPGGTDTQYF.

As regards this clonotype: Possible read error: a much larger clone is one base away. The chain carries TRBV11-2 and TRBJ2-1; a weak D match, TRBD2 (5 bases). Trimming stripped 7 bases from V and 4 bases from J, with 20 bases between. This CDR3 has 16 amino acids. Germline lookup yields CDR1 SGHAT and CDR2 FQNNGV. CDR3: CASKLTAVRDYNEQFF. CDR3 nucleotides: TGTGCCAGCAAGCTTACGGCGGTGAGGGATTACAATGAGCAGTTCTTC. Filled out from reference TRBV11-2 and TRBJ2-1, the complete variable domain reads EAGVAQSPRYKIIEKRQSVAFWCNPISGHATLYWYQQILGQGPKLLIQFQNNGVVDDSQLPKDRFSAERLKGVDSTLKIQPAKLEDSAVYLCASKLTAVRDYNEQFFGPGTRLTVL.

The sample holds many counts of this clonotype. The chain has TRBV20-1 and TRBJ1-6; D unclear. From germline, CDR1 is DFQATT and CDR2 SNEGSKA (reference sequence). CDR3 length: 21 amino acids. V was cut by 0 bases and J by 9 bases, with 33 bases left in between. CDR3 protein: CSARDLQRHSGSSASASPLHF. The CDR3 DNA sequence: TGCAGTGCTAGAGATCTTCAACGTCATTCGGGGTCTTCCGCCTCAGCTTCACCCCTCCACTTT.

To note about this clonotype: Germline is not matched at one junction end, which may reflect a read error. The V and J genes are TRBV11-1 and TRBJ1-2, with D possibly being TRBD1 (5 bases). The CDR3 has 15 residues. Germline lookup yields CDR1 SGHAT and CDR2 FQDESV (reference sequence). This CDR3 reads CATSSSTVSNYGYTF. DNA for the CDR3: TGTGCCACCAGCTCCTCGACAGTTTCTAATTATGGCTACACCTTC.

Comment on this clonotype: No conserved phenylalanine or tryptophan is present at the end of the CDR3, so a read error is the likely explanation. This rearrangement joins TRBV5-1 to TRBJ2-7; tentatively, D is TRBD2 (5 bases). CDR1 is SGHRS and CDR2 is YFSETQ in the germline V gene. The CDR3 consists of 14 residues. V was clipped by 8 bases and J by 3 bases, with 18 bases between them. The CDR3 nucleotides read TGCGCCAGTAGCGCCAGCCTGGCAGGCTACGAGCAGTACCTC. Amino acid sequence: CASSASLAGYEQYL.

Details on this clonotype: One junction end disagrees with the germline gene, perhaps due to a read error. V usage is TRBV6-5 and J usage is TRBJ1-3; D is possibly TRBD1 (5 bases). This CDR3 is built from 15 residues. Germline V gene lookup returns CDR1 MNHEY and CDR2 SVGAGI. The CDR3 DNA reads as TGTGCCAACAGTTACTCCCAGGGTGGTGGAAACACCATATATTTT. It is translated as CANSYSQGGGNTIYF.

This chain joins TRBV4-3 and TRBJ2-2; D possibly corresponds to TRBD2 (6 bases). Germline V lookup: CDR1 LGHNA, CDR2 YSLEER. This CDR3 contains 16 residues. V lost 3 bases and J lost 8, with 19 bases in between. The CDR3 DNA is TGCGCCAGCAGCCATTCAACGGGAGAAATGGCGGGGGAGCTGTTTTTT. Protein: CASSHSTGEMAGELFF.

About this clonotype: A single base separates this from a much larger clone, so it may be a read error. The chain couples TRBV4-3 to TRBJ1-6; 7 nucleotides line up with TRBD1. Germline CDR1 and CDR2: LGHNA and YSLEER. With V trimmed by 3 bases and J by 7 bases, 6 bases remained unmatched. CDR3 length: 15 residues. The CDR3 here is CASSQETGMNSPLHF. CDR3 in DNA: TGCGCCAGCAGCCAGGAGACAGGGATGAATTCACCCCTCCACTTT.

This clonotype was observed a single time. This CDR3 is missing its conserved last phenylalanine or tryptophan, likely due to a read error. The V call is TRBV6-6, the J call TRBJ1-4; no reliable D call. This CDR3 has 14 residues. Germline CDR1 is MNHNY and CDR2 is SVGAGI (reference sequence). The CDR3 DNA is TGTGCCGGCAGTTTGCCCCAGGAGAGAGAAAAACTGTTTTCT. Amino acids: CAGSLPQEREKLFS.

The J gene is TRBJ2-1, the V gene TRBV20-1, with D perhaps TRBD1 (5 bases). The V end lost 6 bases, the J end lost 8 bases, and 14 bases lay between the germline ends. CDR3 size: 12 residues. Germline loops: CDR1 DFQATT, CDR2 SNEGSKA (reference sequence). The CDR3 DNA reads TGCAGTGCAGTACACCAGGGTTATGAGCAGTTCTTC. Protein sequence: CSAVHQGYEQFF.

The chain uses TRBV7-8 and TRBJ1-1, with D unresolved. This CDR3 has 14 amino acids. The V end was cut by 4 bases, the J end by 0 bases, with 9 bases between. Germline V CDR1 and CDR2: SGHVS, FQNEAQ. CDR3 sequence (DNA): TGTGCCAGCAGCTACGACCGCTTGAACACTGAAGCTTTCTTT. This encodes CASSYDRLNTEAFF.

Concerning this clonotype itself: The conserved phenylalanine or tryptophan normally closing the CDR3 is absent here, so this likely arose from a read error. The chain combines TRBV28 with TRBJ1-4, with 7 bases matching TRBD1. V lost 6 bases and J lost 2; bases outside the gene matches: 9. From germline, CDR1 is MDHEN and CDR2 SYDVKM. The CDR3 runs to 16 residues. The CDR3 here is CASSPLQGVTNEKLFL. In nucleotides, the CDR3 is TGTGCCAGCAGCCCCCTTCAGGGGGTTACTAATGAAAAACTGTTTCTT.

In DNA form, the CDR3 reads TGTGTCTGCAGCCAAGTGGCCCTTGAAAAACTGTTTTTT. It codes for CVCSQVALEKLFF. This chain uses TRBV14 with TRBJ1-4; D not certain. Germline values: CDR1 SGHDN, CDR2 FVKESK. The CDR3 loop spans 13 amino acids.

This clonotype occurred once. Possible read error: a much larger clone is one base away. The conserved closing phenylalanine or tryptophan is absent in this CDR3, likely reflecting a read error. This chain joins TRBV20-1 and TRBJ2-5; D is possibly TRBD1 or TRBD2 (6 bases each). CDR1 and CDR2 from the germline V gene are DFQATT and SNEGSKA (reference sequence). The CDR3 is made up of 18 amino acids. Trimming stripped 3 bases from V and 5 bases from J, with 28 bases between. CDR3 loop: CSARSQSPDRGQWETQYS. The CDR3 DNA reads TGCAGTGCTAGGAGTCAATCCCCTGATCGGGGGCAATGGGAGACCCAGTACTCC.

This clonotype showed up just a few times. V is TRBV5-6 and J is TRBJ2-7, with 7 bases matching TRBD1. Germline assignment: CDR1 SGHDT and CDR2 YYEEEE. The CDR3 totals 15 residues. With V trimmed by 3 bases and J by 0 bases, 6 bases remained unmatched. The CDR3 sequence: CASSWNQGVSYEQYF. CDR3 sequence (DNA): TGTGCCAGCAGCTGGAACCAGGGGGTCTCCTACGAGCAGTACTTC.

J is TRBJ2-3 and V is TRBV4-1; maybe TRBD1 (5 bases). The J call may not be correct, given that the DNA end is closer to TRBJ1-5. Per germline, CDR1 MGHRA and CDR2 YSYEKL. The CDR3 contains 14 residues. CDR3 sequence (DNA): TGCGCCAGCAGCAAAGGGGCGGGCACAGATACGCAGCATTTT. Encoded protein: CASSKGAGTDTQHF.

This chain uses TRBV19 with TRBJ1-5; D is undetermined. Per the germline V gene, CDR1 is LNHDA and CDR2 is SQIVND (reference sequence). Deletions cut 7 bases from V and 0 bases from J, with 16 bases between. The CDR3 runs to 16 residues. CDR3 in amino acids: CASKDWDDYSNQPQHF. The CDR3 DNA is TGTGCCAGTAAGGACTGGGATGACTATAGCAATCAGCCCCAGCATTTT.

A word on this clonotype: The junction and the germline gene differ at one end; a read error may be behind it. The chain has TRBV11-2 and TRBJ2-5; D is unclear. Germline CDR1 SGHAT, CDR2 FQNNGV. The length of the CDR3 is 12 residues. This chain's CDR3 is CASILDQQTQYF. The CDR3 DNA sequence: TGCGCCAGCATCTTAGATCAGCAGACCCAGTACTTC.

This clonotype was seen once. This sequence joins TRBV6-2 or TRBV6-3 and TRBJ2-5, with D unclear. Germline CDR1 and CDR2: MNHEY and SVGEGT. The CDR3 spans 13 residues. V was clipped by 0 bases and J by 12 bases, with 14 bases between them. In DNA form, the CDR3 reads TGTGCCAGCAGTTACTCACCAGAAGACACCAAGTACTTC. Translated: CASSYSPEDTKYF.

This clonotype was counted ten times or more. J is TRBJ2-7 and V is TRBV11-2; D gene uncertain. CDR1 and CDR2 from the germline V gene are SGHAT and FQNNGV. The CDR3 covers 16 residues. With 2 bases removed from V and 2 bases from J, the gap between germline ends came to 16 bases. The CDR3 DNA reads as TGTGCCAGCAGCTTATGGTGGGCGCGGAGACCCTACGAGCAGTACTTC. This translates into CASSLWWARRPYEQYF.

Note on this clonotype: At one end the junction does not follow the germline gene, possibly because of a read error. This chain uses TRBV20-1 with TRBJ1-1; 8 bases are a match to TRBD1. Germline V gives CDR1 DFQATT, CDR2 SNEGSKA (reference sequence). The CDR3 extends over 13 amino acids. The CDR3 is CCAKTDRGTEAFF. The CDR3 region has the DNA TGCTGTGCTAAAACCGACAGGGGCACTGAAGCTTTCTTC.

To note about this clonotype: A much larger clone is a single base away; this may be a read error. Written as DNA, the CDR3 is TGTGCCAGCAGTTTAGAAGGTACGCAGCATTTT. Encoded protein: CASSLEGTQHF. The chain employs TRBV12-3 or TRBV12-4 and TRBJ2-3; D remains unclear. The J call may be in error: the DNA end matches TRBJ1-5 better. The CDR3 is made up of 11 amino acids.

This clonotype has just a few counts. J is TRBJ1-4 and V is TRBV7-9; perhaps TRBD1 as D (5 bases). This CDR3 spans 15 amino acids. V lost 5 bases and J lost 0, with 10 bases in between. Germline values: CDR1 SEHNR, CDR2 FQNEAQ (reference sequence). In nucleotides, the CDR3 is TGTGCCAGCAGCACCGCGGGGGCAACTAATGAAAAACTGTTTTTT. Its protein is CASSTAGATNEKLFF.

About this clonotype: The junction departs from the called germline gene at one end, perhaps through a read error. The genes are TRBV30 and TRBJ1-5; 9 bases line up with TRBD1. Germline CDR1 reads GTSNPN; CDR2 reads SVGIG (reference sequence). There are 15 residues in the CDR3. This CDR3 is CVWSWGQGDNQPQHF. CDR3 nucleotides: TGTGTCTGGAGTTGGGGACAGGGAGATAATCAGCCCCAGCATTTT. Full variable domain (remainder filled in from reference TRBV30 and TRBJ1-5): SQTIHQWPATLVQPVGSPLSLECTVEGTSNPNLYWYRQAAGRGLQLLFYSVGIGQISSEVPQNLSASRPQDRQFILSSKKLLLSDSGFYLCVWSWGQGDNQPQHFGDGTRLSIL.

As concerns this clonotype: The junction does not match germline at one end; this may be a read error. This chain uses TRBV20-1 with TRBJ1-3; 10 bases match TRBD1. The CDR3 spans 15 residues. Germline-derived CDR1 and CDR2 are DFQATT and SNEGSKA (reference sequence). CDR3: CSASPGQGSGNTLYF. The CDR3 DNA sequence: TGCAGTGCTAGCCCGGGACAGGGGTCTGGAAACACCTTATATTTT.

On this clonotype itself: Likely a read error: the CDR3 ends without its conserved phenylalanine or tryptophan. The chain couples TRBV20-1 to TRBJ2-1; D gene ambiguous. There are 16 residues in the CDR3. Germline V gene lookup returns CDR1 DFQATT and CDR2 SNEGSKA (reference sequence). Written as DNA, the CDR3 is TGTAGTGCTAGAGATATCGGCGAGAGTGGTTACAATGAGCAGTTCCTC. Translated: CSARDIGESGYNEQFL.

Remarks on this clonotype: At one boundary the junction diverges from the germline segment, which might be a read error. The chain links TRBV11-2 to TRBJ2-3; D possibly corresponds to TRBD2 (7 bases). CDR3 length: 15 amino acids. CDR1 is SGHAT and CDR2 is FQNNGV in the germline V gene. The CDR3 bases are TGTGCCAGCACCCTGGGGGGGGCTAACACAGATACGCAATATTTT. Translation gives CASTLGGANTDTQYF.